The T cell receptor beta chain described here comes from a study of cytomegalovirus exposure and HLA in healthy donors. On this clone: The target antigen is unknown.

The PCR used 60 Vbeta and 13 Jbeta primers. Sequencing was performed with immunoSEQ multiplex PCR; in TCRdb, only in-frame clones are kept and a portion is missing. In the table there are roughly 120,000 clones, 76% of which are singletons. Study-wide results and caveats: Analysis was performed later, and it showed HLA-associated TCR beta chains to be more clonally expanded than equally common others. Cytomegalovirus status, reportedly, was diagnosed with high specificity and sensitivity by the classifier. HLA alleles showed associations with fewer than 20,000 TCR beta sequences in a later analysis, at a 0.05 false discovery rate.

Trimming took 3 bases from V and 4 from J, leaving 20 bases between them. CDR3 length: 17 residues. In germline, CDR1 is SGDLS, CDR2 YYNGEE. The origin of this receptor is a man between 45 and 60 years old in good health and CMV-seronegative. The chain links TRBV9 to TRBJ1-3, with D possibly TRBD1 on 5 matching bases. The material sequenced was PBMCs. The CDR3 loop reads CASSAKYQGIRGNTIYF. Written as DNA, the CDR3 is TGTGCCAGCAGCGCCAAATATCAGGGAATTCGCGGAAACACCATATATTTT.